The 14 T cell receptor beta chains in this list originate from one sample, sequenced in a study of spatial heterogeneity in lung cancer. No antigens are known for them. Time point specified: sample taken at primary tumor resection. TCRdb fed the 5' RACE reads into MiXCR, producing one record per CDR3 protein. The repertoire holds some 6,000 distinct CDR3 sequences, with about 15% as singletons. The study's findings and limits: Tracking of tumor mutation counts was seen in expanded intratumoral alpha and beta TCR counts.

The sample consisted of lung tumor tissue, taken at surgery. Every receptor here comes from a male donor with early-stage non-small cell lung cancer.

Sample share makes this clonotype medium-sized. Because the library targeted alpha chains, this beta chain is an off-target read whose size means little. The CDR3 DNA reads TGCAGCGTTGCAAGGGACCGCCCCGATGAGCAGTTCTTC. Its protein is CSVARDRPDEQFF. The chain is built from TRBV29-1 and TRBJ2-1; D may correspond to TRBD1 or TRBD2 (5 bases each). Germline V CDR1 and CDR2: SQVTM, ANQGSEA. V lost 4 bases, J lost 8 bases, and 15 bases lay in between. This CDR3 is built from 13 residues.

This clonotype has at least ten counts. A library prepared for alpha chains yielded this beta chain as an off-target read; its size is of little meaning. The chain uses TRBV7-9 and TRBJ2-1; 9 positions agree with TRBD2. The CDR3 length is 14 residues. The ends lost 5 bases at V and 9 bases at J; junction bases unmatched: 8. Germline CDR1 SEHNR, CDR2 FQNEAQ (reference sequence). This CDR3 is CASSPPGLAIEQFF. CDR3 nucleotides: TGTGCCAGCAGCCCCCCCGGACTAGCGATTGAGCAGTTCTTC.

Relative to its sample, this clonotype is medium-sized. At one of its ends the junction is not consistent with the germline gene, which may arise from a read error. This beta chain is a stray read from a library made for alpha chains; its abundance is not meaningful. The rearrangement uses TRBV15 and TRBJ2-7; 8 bases are a match to TRBD1. Germline values: CDR1 LNHNV, CDR2 YYDKDF (reference sequence). The CDR3 has 14 residues. The CDR3 DNA follows: TGTGCCACCAGCAGAGATCAAACTCTTGGGACAGGAAACTTC. Protein product: CATSRDQTLGTGNF.

This clonotype was picked up many times. This beta chain is an off-target read within a library intended for alpha chains, so its frequency means little. This chain joins TRBV9 and TRBJ2-6; the D gene is possibly TRBD2 (6 bases). V was trimmed by 4 bases and J by 0 bases, leaving 17 bases between them. Germline V gene data show CDR1 as SGDLS and CDR2 as YYNGEE. The CDR3 loop spans 18 amino acids. The CDR3 DNA reads TGTGCCAGCAGCCCCCATCGAGGAGGGAGCTCTGGGGCCAACGTCCTGACTTTC. Its translation: CASSPHRGGSSGANVLTF.

This clonotype showed up many times. This beta chain appears as a stray read in a library generated for alpha chains; its size is not informative. The gene calls are TRBV12-3 or TRBV12-4 and TRBJ2-7; 8 positions agree with TRBD2. Unmatched junction bases numbered 7, after V lost 3 bases and J lost 0 bases. This CDR3 region has 16 residues. The CDR3 sequence is CASSFRISGSSYEQYF. CDR3 bases: TGTGCCAGCAGTTTTCGGATCAGCGGGAGCTCCTACGAGCAGTACTTC.

Of note for this clonotype: Since it is a stray read in a library aimed at alpha chains, this beta chain has a size that is not meaningful. This chain uses TRBV7-9 with TRBJ2-3; D remains unclear. CDR1 SEHNR and CDR2 FQNEAQ come from the germline V gene (reference sequence). This CDR3 is 14 amino acids long. The V end was cut by 5 bases, the J end by 0 bases, with 9 bases between. Written as DNA, the CDR3 is TGTGCCAGCAGCCCGGACGGCAGCACAGATACGCAGTATTTT. It translates to CASSPDGSTDTQYF. The full variable domain, in which reference TRBV7-9 and TRBJ2-3 provide the parts outside the CDR3, is DTGVSQNPRHKITKRGQNVTFRCDPISEHNRLYWYRQTLGQGPEFLTYFQNEAQLEKSRLLSDRFSAERPKGSFSTLEIQRTEQGDSAMYLCASSPDGSTDTQYFGPGTRLTVL.

In its sample, this clonotype is medium-sized (0.01 to 0.1%). With the library built for alpha chains, this beta chain is off target and its frequency is not meaningful. The chain employs TRBV7-9 and TRBJ2-1; 10 positions match TRBD1. Trimming at V came to 4 bases and at J to 14 bases, leaving 8 bases not matched to a gene. CDR3 size: 13 residues. Germline CDR1 and CDR2: SEHNR and FQNEAQ (reference sequence). CDR3 in amino acids: CASSSDGTGEEFF. The CDR3, as DNA: TGTGCCAGCAGCTCCGATGGGACAGGGGAGGAGTTCTTC.

Judged by abundance, this clonotype is medium-sized (0.01 to 0.1%). The size of this beta chain means little, since it is a stray read in a library made for alpha chains. V gene TRBV20-1 combines with J gene TRBJ2-6; TRBD1 is a possible D gene (5 bases). This CDR3 spans 12 amino acids. The V gene's germline CDR1 is DFQATT and CDR2 SNEGSKA (reference sequence). Trimming took off 3 bases at V and 6 bases at J, with 6 bases between the two ends. CDR3 sequence: CSASGAANVLTF. The CDR3 nucleotides read TGCAGTGCTAGTGGGGCGGCCAACGTCCTGACTTTC.

By share, this clonotype ranks as medium-sized. Found in a library prepared for alpha chains, this beta chain is an off-target read, and its abundance has little meaning. The chain couples TRBV7-2 to TRBJ2-4; D is uncertain. The germline V gene encodes CDR1 SGHTA and CDR2 FQGNSA. V was clipped by 5 bases and J by 4 bases, with 18 bases between them. The CDR3 is 16 amino acids. In nucleotides, the CDR3 is TGTGCCAGCAGCACCGAGGCGTGGCAGCCGAAAAACATTCAGTACTTC. Translating it yields CASSTEAWQPKNIQYF. Full variable domain (rest looked up from reference TRBV7-2 and TRBJ2-4): GAGVSQSPSNKVTEKGKDVELRCDPISGHTALYWYRQSLGQGLEFLIYFQGNSAPDKSGLPSDRFSAERTGGSVSTLTIQRTQQEDSAVYLCASSTEAWQPKNIQYFGAGTRLSVL.

Notes on this clonotype: This beta chain turned up in a library designed for alpha chains; as an off-target read, its abundance says little. The rearrangement links TRBV5-4 to TRBJ1-2; D gene unclear. Germline V gene sequence: CDR1 SGHNT, CDR2 YYREEE (reference sequence). The V end was cut by 7 bases, the J end by 4 bases, with 23 bases between. This CDR3 is built from 16 residues. The CDR3 here is CASGSNNVGLGYGYTF. The CDR3, as DNA: TGTGCCAGCGGCAGCAACAACGTCGGGCTAGGCTATGGCTACACCTTC.

This clonotype is labeled medium-sized. This beta chain represents an off-target read in a library built for alpha chains; its size is of limited meaning. The J gene is TRBJ2-6, the V gene TRBV12-3 or TRBV12-4, with TRBD1 matching over 7 bases. The CDR3 runs to 18 residues. V gave up 1 base and J gave up 1 base; unmatched junction bases: 7. DNA of the CDR3: TGTGCCAGCAGTTTAGAGGGGGCTTTTTTATCTGGGGCCAACGTCCTGACTTTC. Its protein is CASSLEGAFLSGANVLTF.

This clonotype is labeled medium-sized. This beta chain lies outside the target of a library built for alpha chains; its clone size means little. This chain uses TRBV13 with TRBJ1-6, with TRBD1 matching over 7 bases. The V and J ends lost 4 bases and 10 bases, in that order; junction bases with no gene match: 4. The V gene's germline CDR1 is PRHDT and CDR2 FYEKMQ (reference sequence). This CDR3 comprises 13 residues. This CDR3 is CASSYDRDSPLHF. In DNA, the CDR3 is TGTGCCAGCAGCTATGACAGGGACTCACCCCTCCACTTT.

Sample share makes this clonotype medium-sized. This beta chain lies outside the target of a library built for alpha chains; its clone size means little. V gene TRBV29-1 combines with J gene TRBJ2-2; 10 nucleotides line up with TRBD1. The V segment lost 5 bases and the J segment 4 bases; nucleotides outside the gene matches: 4. This CDR3 is built from 14 residues. The germline V gene encodes CDR1 SQVTM and CDR2 ANQGSEA. CDR3 sequence reads: CSVSGTGVTGELFF. DNA for the CDR3: TGCAGCGTTTCCGGGACAGGGGTCACCGGGGAGCTGTTTTTT.

There are many counts of this clonotype. This beta chain is a stray sequence in a library constructed for alpha chains; its clone size is not meaningful. The chain couples TRBV6-4 to TRBJ2-2; D ambiguous. CDR3 size: 14 residues. With 3 bases removed from V and 2 bases from J, the gap between germline ends came to 7 bases. CDR1 is MRHNA and CDR2 is SNTAGT in the germline V gene. This CDR3 reads CASSDSTNTGELFF. As DNA, the CDR3 is TGTGCCAGCAGTGATTCTACAAACACCGGGGAGCTGTTTTTT.